This TCR beta chain was observed in a study of early T cells in non-severe SARS-CoV-2 infection. Study as a whole: Sequenced bulk RNA came from whole blood that was unsorted, and chains were unpaired. General study points: Comparison of clonotypes with VDJdb favored anti-spike CD8 responses while missing private and CD4 specificities.

This clonotype was seen only a few times. Its specificity is not known. cDNA molecules, individually, were tagged with unique molecular identifiers. MiXCR, applied by TCRdb to the 5' RACE reads, yields one record per CDR3 protein. The repertoire holds approximately 50,000 distinct CDR3 sequences, about 10% seen once, with 8% to 10% in the top ten. With 3 bases clipped from V and 5 bases from J, the junction kept 11 bases outside the gene matches. The CDR3 runs to 16 residues. Germline CDR1 SGDLS, CDR2 YYNGEE. Sequencing used whole blood. The TCR comes from an adult who was a healthcare worker with PCR-confirmed SARS-CoV-2 infection or an uninfected control (not recorded which). This sequence joins TRBV9 and TRBJ2-5; 9 nucleotides agree with TRBD2. CDR3 nucleotide sequence: TGTGCCAGCAGCGCAGCTCGGACTAGCGTGGTGGAGACCCAGTACTTC. It translates to CASSAARTSVVETQYF.